Below are 31 T cell receptor beta chains sequenced from a single sample in a study of identical twins' blood T cells. TCRdb re-analysed the 5' RACE reads in MiXCR, keeping a single row per CDR3 protein. The table has 350,000 to 400,000 distinct CDR3 sequences, over 25% seen once. The sample taken for sequencing was PBMCs. The receptors derive from a woman aged 18 to 49 in good health.

This clonotype has just a few counts. The rearrangement joins TRBV5-1 to TRBJ1-5; no firm D call. This CDR3 contains 15 residues. The germline V gene has CDR1 SGHRS and CDR2 YFSETQ. Trimming shortened V by 0 bases and J by 6 bases, and 13 bases separated the two germline ends. Written as DNA, the CDR3 is TGCGCCAGCAGCTTGGAGCCGGGAAGCGGTCAGCCCCAGCATTTT. Translating it yields CASSLEPGSGQPQHF.

This clonotype was counted a few times. The chain recombines TRBV18 with TRBJ2-3; D gene ambiguous. Germline CDR1 reads KGHSH; CDR2 reads LQKENI. Trimming cost V 7 bases and J 1 base, with 9 bases left between them. The CDR3 covers 13 residues. CDR3 coding DNA: TGTGCCAGCTGCCCTGGGGGCACAGATACGCAGTATTTT. As protein: CASCPGGTDTQYF.

The sample holds a few counts of this clonotype. The chain couples TRBV12-5 to TRBJ1-1, with 7 bases identical to TRBD1. The CDR3 loop spans 15 amino acids. Germline V gene data show CDR1 as LGHNT and CDR2 as FRNRAP. Germline trimming cut 3 bases from V and 1 base from J; bases unmatched to any gene: 5. The CDR3 bases are TGTGCTAGTGGTTTCATGACAGGGACGAACACTGAAGCTTTCTTT. Protein: CASGFMTGTNTEAFF.

This clonotype was recorded once. The gene calls are TRBV20-1 and TRBJ2-7; 9 nucleotides line up with TRBD2. V was pared by 6 bases and J by 2 bases, with 8 bases of the junction left unmatched. From germline, CDR1 is DFQATT and CDR2 SNEGSKA (reference sequence). This CDR3 region has 14 residues. The CDR3 DNA sequence: TGCAGTGCGGTGACTAGCGGAAGAGCCTACGAGCAGTACTTC. Translation: CSAVTSGRAYEQYF.

The chain uses TRBV9 and TRBJ1-2, with D perhaps matching TRBD1 (6 bases). The CDR3 runs to 14 residues. Germline CDR1 reads SGDLS; CDR2 reads YYNGEE. V was cut by 0 bases and J by 7 bases, with 13 bases left in between. The CDR3 DNA reads TGTGCCAGCAGCGTAGGGTGGGGGGCGCGTGGCTACACCTTC. Translating it yields CASSVGWGARGYTF.

J is TRBJ1-1 and V is TRBV10-3, with D uncertain. CDR1 ENHRY and CDR2 SYGVKD come from the germline V gene. Trimming cost V 3 bases and J 7 bases, with 12 bases left between them. The CDR3 runs to 13 residues. The CDR3, as DNA: TGTGCCATCAGTGAAATAAGTACCGGTGAAGCTTTCTTT. This gives the protein CAISEISTGEAFF.

The CDR3 sequence is CASSGRVDEQFF. CDR3 nucleotides: TGTGCCAGCAGTGGCAGGGTGGATGAGCAGTTCTTC. The V and J genes are TRBV2 and TRBJ2-1; D possibly corresponds to TRBD1 (5 bases). The CDR3 spans 12 residues. The germline CDR1 and CDR2 sequences are SNHLY and FYNNEI. Trimming pared 4 bases from V and 8 bases from J, leaving 9 bases between.

This clonotype showed up many times. J is TRBJ1-2 and V is TRBV10-2; D gene uncertain. V lost 6 bases to trimming and J lost 5 bases, with 10 bases between them. Looked up from germline, CDR1 is WSHSY and CDR2 is SAAADI. The CDR3 has 12 residues. CDR3 sequence: CASRSGRYGYTF. In DNA, the CDR3 is TGCGCCAGCAGGTCCGGACGGTATGGCTACACCTTC.

V is TRBV6-2 or TRBV6-3 and J is TRBJ2-3; a weak D match, TRBD1 (6 bases). Trimming removed 4 bases at V and 0 bases at J, with 17 bases between. In germline, CDR1 is MNHEY, CDR2 SVGEGT. The CDR3 covers 17 residues. The CDR3 DNA reads as TGTGCCAGCAGTTCCATGACAGGACCCCCTAGCACAGATACGCAGTATTTT. It translates to CASSSMTGPPSTDTQYF.

This clonotype has only a few counts. The rearrangement links TRBV11-3 to TRBJ2-5, with 8 positions matching TRBD2. The ends lost 4 bases at V and 4 bases at J; junction bases unmatched: 8. Germline values: CDR1 SGHNT, CDR2 YENEEA. This CDR3 comprises 15 residues. The CDR3 DNA sequence: TGTGCCAGCAGCTCCGGGGGGGCCGTCCCAGAGACCCAGTACTTC. The encoded protein is CASSSGGAVPETQYF.

This chain connects TRBV20-1 to TRBJ2-5; weak D call: TRBD2 (5 bases). The germline gives CDR1 DFQATT, CDR2 SNEGSKA (reference sequence). The V end lost 0 bases, the J end lost 1 base, and 12 bases lay between the germline ends. The CDR3 extends over 15 amino acids. The CDR3 is CSARDMDSLQETQYF. In DNA form, the CDR3 reads TGCAGTGCTAGAGATATGGACTCGCTCCAAGAGACCCAGTACTTC.

This clonotype was found a few times. This chain connects TRBV19 to TRBJ1-5, with D uncertain. Looked up from germline, CDR1 is LNHDA and CDR2 is SQIVND (reference sequence). The CDR3 loop spans 14 amino acids. Trimming removed 3 bases from V and 0 bases from J, with 6 bases in between. CDR3 amino acids: CASSIPLSNQPQHF. The CDR3 DNA is TGTGCCAGTAGTATTCCCCTTAGCAATCAGCCCCAGCATTTT.

As for this clonotype: Mismatch with germline at one junction end may stem from a read error. CDR3 bases: TGTGCCACCCAAGACAGACTTAACACTGAAACTTTCTTT. Encoded protein: CATQDRLNTETFF. This rearrangement joins TRBV6-5 to TRBJ1-1; D is perhaps TRBD1 (5 bases). The CDR3 extends over 13 amino acids. The V gene's germline CDR1 is MNHEY and CDR2 SVGAGI.

This chain connects TRBV5-5 to TRBJ2-7; maybe TRBD1 (6 bases). Germline V gene data show CDR1 as SGHKS and CDR2 as YYEKEE (reference sequence). V gave up 1 base and J gave up 5 bases, with 25 bases separating them. The CDR3 length is 18 residues. The DNA for the CDR3 is TGTGCCAGCAGCTTGCGGCCTGGGGTTAACAGGGAAGAAGACGAGCAGTACTTC. This gives the protein CASSLRPGVNREEDEQYF.

The chain combines TRBV4-1 with TRBJ2-7; D unresolved. Per the germline V gene, CDR1 is MGHRA and CDR2 is YSYEKL. The CDR3 sequence is 13 residues long. Trimming stripped 5 bases from V and 4 bases from J, with 12 bases between. The CDR3 DNA sequence: TGCGCCAGCAGCGACCGCTACTCTTACGAGCAGTACTTC. This encodes CASSDRYSYEQYF.

The chain couples TRBV20-1 to TRBJ1-5; no clear D. The germline V gene has CDR1 DFQATT and CDR2 SNEGSKA (reference sequence). This CDR3 contains 15 residues. Between the trimmed V and J ends, which lost 1 base and 0 bases, there was a span of 10 bases. The CDR3, as DNA: TGCAGTGCTAGAGTAGAACCGCATAGCAATCAGCCCCAGCATTTT. Residues: CSARVEPHSNQPQHF.

This clonotype came up a few times. CDR3 bases: TGCGCCAGCAGCCCCCGTAGCGGGGGGAACACCGGGGAGCTGTTTTTT. It encodes CASSPRSGGNTGELFF. This rearrangement joins TRBV5-1 to TRBJ2-2; 9 bases fit TRBD2. CDR1 SGHRS and CDR2 YFSETQ come from the germline V gene. CDR3 size: 16 residues. Trimming at V came to 4 bases and at J to 1 base, leaving 5 bases not matched to a gene.

This sequence joins TRBV29-1 and TRBJ1-4; maybe TRBD1 (5 bases). Per germline, CDR1 SQVTM and CDR2 ANQGSEA. Trimming stripped 0 bases from V and 3 bases from J, with 11 bases between. There are 15 residues in the CDR3. CDR3 in DNA: TGCAGCGTTGAAGATCCGAGACAGCCTAATGAAAAACTGTTTTTT. Its protein is CSVEDPRQPNEKLFF.

Comments on this clonotype: This clone may be a read error of a much larger clone one base away. V is TRBV10-1 and J is TRBJ2-7; 8 nucleotides match TRBD2. V dropped 4 bases and J dropped 3; count of bases not matched to a gene: 5. The CDR3 spans 14 residues. CDR1 and CDR2 (germline): WNHNN, SYGVQD (reference sequence). The CDR3 protein is CASSGSGGNYEQYF. The CDR3 region has the DNA TGCGCCAGCAGTGGGTCGGGAGGGAACTACGAGCAGTACTTC.

The rearrangement links TRBV6-1 to TRBJ2-7, with TRBD2 as a possible D gene (5 bases). Trimming shortened V by 4 bases and J by 0 bases, and 10 bases separated the two germline ends. The CDR3 spans 14 residues. In germline, CDR1 is MNHNS, CDR2 SASEGT. For the CDR3, the DNA is TGTGCCAGCAGTGGCGGACTGCTCTCCTACGAGCAGTACTTC. Amino acid sequence: CASSGGLLSYEQYF.

Remarks on this clonotype: This clone may be a read error of a much larger clone one base away. The chain has TRBV12-5 and TRBJ1-1, with unresolved D. Per germline, CDR1 LGHNT and CDR2 FRNRAP. V was pared by 2 bases and J by 3 bases, with 7 bases between. This CDR3 is built from 13 residues. Here the CDR3 reads CASGLSLDTEAFF. CDR3 sequence (DNA): TGTGCTAGTGGTTTGTCGTTAGACACTGAAGCTTTCTTT.

This clonotype was counted only a few times. The CDR3 loop is CAIRTDSQNTEAFF. DNA of the CDR3: TGTGCCATCAGAACCGACAGCCAGAACACTGAAGCTTTCTTT. J is TRBJ1-1 and V is TRBV10-3; D might be TRBD1 (5 bases). CDR1 is ENHRY, CDR2 SYGVKD, per germline. V lost 6 bases to trimming and J lost 1 base, with 12 bases between them. This CDR3 region has 14 residues.

Many counts were recorded for this clonotype. The DNA for the CDR3 is TGCAGCGTTGCCAGGGAAAGGGAAAAACTGTTTTTT. Its translation is CSVAREREKLFF. This chain joins TRBV29-1 and TRBJ1-4; possibly TRBD1 for D (5 bases). Germline lookup yields CDR1 SQVTM and CDR2 ANQGSEA. Trimming stripped 4 bases from V and 8 bases from J, with 11 bases between. The CDR3 contains 12 residues.

The chain joins TRBV7-2 to TRBJ1-1; possibly TRBD1 for D (6 bases). Germline V gene sequence: CDR1 SGHTA, CDR2 FQGNSA. This CDR3 region has 12 residues. V was pared by 0 bases and J by 12 bases, with 11 bases between. The CDR3 is CASSLAGGLPFF. The CDR3 DNA sequence: TGTGCCAGCAGCTTAGCAGGGGGTCTCCCTTTCTTT.

This rearrangement joins TRBV14 to TRBJ1-1; TRBD1 matches 7 bases. With V trimmed by 0 bases and J by 8 bases, 0 bases remained unmatched. CDR1 is SGHDN and CDR2 is FVKESK in the germline V gene. The CDR3 covers 12 residues. The CDR3 DNA is TGTGCCAGCAGCCAAGACAGGGGGGAAGCTTTCTTT. This codes for CASSQDRGEAFF.

The chain recombines TRBV7-9 with TRBJ2-1; TRBD2 is a possible D gene (6 bases). This CDR3 contains 15 residues. CDR1 and CDR2 from the germline V gene are SEHNR and FQNEAQ (reference sequence). V was trimmed by 5 bases and J by 8 bases, leaving 19 bases between them. The CDR3 is CASSVGGGSTDEQFF. As DNA, the CDR3 is TGTGCCAGCAGCGTAGGCGGAGGGAGTACGGATGAGCAGTTCTTC.

This clonotype was detected only a few times. The rearrangement links TRBV9 to TRBJ1-1, with TRBD1 as a possible D gene (6 bases). Trimming removed 5 bases at V and 0 bases at J, with 11 bases between. Germline CDR1 reads SGDLS; CDR2 reads YYNGEE. The CDR3 extends over 14 amino acids. Written as DNA, the CDR3 is TGTGCCAGCAGACAGGGTCTGTTGAACACTGAAGCTTTCTTT. Translated, it gives CASRQGLLNTEAFF.

The chain is built from TRBV5-1 and TRBJ2-1; D might be TRBD1 or TRBD2, each matching 5 bases. The V end was cut by 6 bases, the J end by 4 bases, with 17 bases between. This CDR3 has 15 amino acids. Germline V gene lookup returns CDR1 SGHRS and CDR2 YFSETQ. CDR3 DNA: TGCGCCAGCACCTCCGGGACCCCAGCTTACAATGAGCAGTTCTTC. Protein sequence: CASTSGTPAYNEQFF.

The genes are TRBV19 and TRBJ1-1; D call uncertain. The germline gives CDR1 LNHDA, CDR2 SQIVND (reference sequence). V lost 3 bases, J lost 8 bases, and 10 bases lay in between. This CDR3 region has 12 residues. CDR3 sequence (DNA): TGTGCCAGTAGTATTCTATCGGGGGAAGCTTTCTTT. This gives the protein CASSILSGEAFF.

This clonotype was seen a few times. The J gene is TRBJ1-2, the V gene TRBV6-1, with 7 bases that match TRBD1. Trimming removed 1 base from V and 8 bases from J; junction bases left unmatched: 10. The CDR3 has 15 amino acids. CDR1 and CDR2 (germline): MNHNS, SASEGT. CDR3 in amino acids: CASSEEIYWTGGYTF. The CDR3 DNA reads as TGTGCCAGCAGTGAAGAAATATATTGGACAGGAGGCTACACCTTC.

V and J are TRBV6-1 and TRBJ1-5, with D maybe TRBD1 (6 bases). Between the trimmed V and J ends, which lost 1 base and 1 base, there was a span of 11 bases. CDR1 MNHNS and CDR2 SASEGT come from the germline V gene. The CDR3 covers 16 residues. CDR3 sequence: CASSEGRGHSNQPQHF. The CDR3 DNA sequence: TGTGCCAGCAGTGAAGGCCGGGGGCACAGCAATCAGCCCCAGCATTTT.